This TCR beta chain was captured by sequencing in a study of T cell responses to AZD1222 COVID-19 vaccine. As concerns this clone: The same CDR3 can be traced to other DNA sequences in this sample.

The V end was cut by 0 bases, the J end by 4 bases, with 2 bases between. Per germline, CDR1 SGHRS and CDR2 YFSETQ. The CDR3 is 11 residues long. Profiling relied on immunoSEQ multiplex PCR, and the TCRdb table lists in-frame clones only, not all of them. The sample holds 90,000 or so clones, roughly 90% seen once. The chain carries TRBV5-1 and TRBJ2-7, with D unclear. The TCR was taken from an adult who received the AZD1222 COVID-19 vaccine. Specimen: peripheral blood, collected 28 days after the second AZD1222 dose. The CDR3 sequence is CASSLGYEQYF. CDR3 sequence (DNA): TGCGCCAGCAGCTTGGGTTACGAGCAGTACTTC.